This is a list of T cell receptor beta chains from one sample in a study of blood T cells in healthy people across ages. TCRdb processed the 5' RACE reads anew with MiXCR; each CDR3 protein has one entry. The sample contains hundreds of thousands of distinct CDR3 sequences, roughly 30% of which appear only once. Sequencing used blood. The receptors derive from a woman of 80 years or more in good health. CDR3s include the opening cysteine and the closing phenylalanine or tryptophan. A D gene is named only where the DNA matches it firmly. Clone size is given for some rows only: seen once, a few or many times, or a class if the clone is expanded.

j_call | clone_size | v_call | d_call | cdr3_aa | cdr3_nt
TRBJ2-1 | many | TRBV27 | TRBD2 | CASSFTLRLAGGLNEQFF | TGTGCCAGCAGTTTTACACTACGACTAGCGGGGGGGCTAAATGAGCAGTTCTTC
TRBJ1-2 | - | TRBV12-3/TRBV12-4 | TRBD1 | CASSLWDSSYGYTF | TGTGCCAGCAGTTTATGGGACAGCAGCTATGGCTACACCTTC
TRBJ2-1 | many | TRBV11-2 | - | CASSFREGRNEQFF | TGTGCCAGCAGCTTCCGGGAAGGCCGCAATGAGCAGTTCTTC
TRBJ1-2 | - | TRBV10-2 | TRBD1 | CASSGDDRGKGYTF | TGCGCCAGCAGTGGCGACGACAGGGGAAAAGGCTACACCTTC
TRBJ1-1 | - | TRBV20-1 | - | CSAGTPGHTEAFF | TGCAGTGCTGGGACCCCTGGGCACACTGAAGCTTTCTTT
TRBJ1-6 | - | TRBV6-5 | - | CASRPSGYSPLHF | TGTGCCAGCAGACCATCAGGGTACTCACCCCTCCACTTT
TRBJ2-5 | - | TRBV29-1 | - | CSVEDEGQEETQYF | TGCAGCGTTGAAGATGAAGGCCAGGAGGAGACCCAGTACTTC
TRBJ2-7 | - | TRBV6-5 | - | CASSLDTQDYEQYF | TGTGCCAGCAGCTTAGACACACAAGACTACGAGCAGTACTTC
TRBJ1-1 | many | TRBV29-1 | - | CSVLRALNTEAFF | TGCAGCGTGCTTCGGGCCTTGAACACTGAAGCTTTCTTT
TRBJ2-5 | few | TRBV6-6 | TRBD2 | CASSYTAGTSYANEQYF | TGTGCCAGCAGTTACACAGCCGGGACTAGCTACGCCAATGAGCAGTACTTC
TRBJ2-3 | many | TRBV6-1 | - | CASSEIAGLWDTQYF | TGTGCCAGCAGTGAGATCGCGGGTCTCTGGGATACGCAGTATTTT
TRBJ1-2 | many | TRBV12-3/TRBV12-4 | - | CASSLQGNGGYTF | TGTGCCAGCAGTCTACAGGGAAACGGTGGCTACACCTTC
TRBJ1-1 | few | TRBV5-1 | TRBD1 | CASSLTPGQVAFF | TGCGCCAGCAGCTTGACTCCGGGACAGGTTGCTTTCTTT
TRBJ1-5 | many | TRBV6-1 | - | CASKGSPGQPQHF | TGTGCCAGCAAGGGCTCCCCGGGTCAGCCCCAGCATTTT
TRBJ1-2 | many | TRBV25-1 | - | CASSPRGPNSGYTF | TGTGCCAGCAGTCCCCGGGGACCCAACTCCGGCTACACCTTC
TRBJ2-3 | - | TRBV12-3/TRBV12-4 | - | CASRRRVRPDTQYF | TGTGCCAGCAGGAGAAGAGTGAGGCCAGATACGCAGTATTTT
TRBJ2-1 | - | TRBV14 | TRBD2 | CASSQVAAGGSLEQFF | TGTGCCAGCAGCCAAGTGGCAGCGGGAGGTTCGCTTGAGCAGTTCTTC
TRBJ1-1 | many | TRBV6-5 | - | CASRRNTEAFF | TGTGCCAGCCGGAGGAACACTGAAGCTTTCTTT
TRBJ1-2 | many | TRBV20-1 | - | CSARELGRTNYGYTF | TGCAGTGCTAGAGAACTGGGGCGCACTAACTATGGCTACACCTTC
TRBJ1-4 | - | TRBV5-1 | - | CASHDRNEKLFF | TGCGCCAGCCACGACAGGAATGAAAAACTGTTTTTT
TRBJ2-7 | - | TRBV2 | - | CASRHGGTSCEQYF | TGTGCCAGCAGGCACGGAGGGACCTCCTGCGAGCAGTACTTC
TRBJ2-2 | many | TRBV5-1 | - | CASSRAVNTGELFF | TGCGCCAGCAGCCGGGCCGTGAACACCGGGGAGCTGTTTTTT
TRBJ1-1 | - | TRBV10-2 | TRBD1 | CVSSEWGDRPEAFF | TGCGTCAGCAGTGAGTGGGGGGACAGGCCTGAAGCTTTCTTT
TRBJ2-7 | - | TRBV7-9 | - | CASSSRGRGPAGAIYEQYF | TGTGCCAGCAGCTCTAGGGGCAGGGGTCCTGCAGGGGCTATCTACGAGCAGTACTTC
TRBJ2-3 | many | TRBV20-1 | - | CSAPQEGQDTQYF | TGCAGTGCCCCACAAGAAGGCCAAGATACGCAGTATTTT
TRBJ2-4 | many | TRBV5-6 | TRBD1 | CASSFRRTGFAKNIQYF | TGTGCCAGCAGCTTTAGAAGGACAGGGTTTGCCAAAAACATTCAGTACTTC
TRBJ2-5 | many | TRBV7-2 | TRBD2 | CASSLPSGGVPRETQYF | TGTGCCAGCAGCTTGCCCAGCGGGGGGGTACCCAGGGAGACCCAGTACTTC
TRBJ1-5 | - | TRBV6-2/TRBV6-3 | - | CASTLGDGANQPQHF | TGTGCCAGCACCCTAGGGGACGGGGCAAATCAGCCCCAGCATTTT
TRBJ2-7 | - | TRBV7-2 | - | CASSPRMSRSYEQYF | TGTGCCAGCAGCCCCAGGATGTCGCGGTCCTACGAGCAGTACTTC
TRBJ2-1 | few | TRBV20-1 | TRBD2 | CSARDIWTSEGGDYYNEQFF | TGCAGTGCTAGAGATATTTGGACTAGCGAGGGGGGGGACTACTACAATGAGCAGTTCTTC
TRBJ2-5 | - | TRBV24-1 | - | CATSDPGYQETQYF | TGTGCCACCAGTGATCCAGGGTACCAAGAGACCCAGTACTTC
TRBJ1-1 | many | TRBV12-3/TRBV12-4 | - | CASSRQGGSSEAFF | TGTGCCAGCAGTAGGCAGGGAGGGTCGTCTGAAGCTTTCTTT
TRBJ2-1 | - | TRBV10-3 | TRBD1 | CAISEGQGSSYEQFF | TGTGCCATCAGTGAAGGACAGGGGTCTTCCTACGAGCAGTTCTTC
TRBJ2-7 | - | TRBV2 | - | CASSQRRSWAHDSPYEQYF | TGTGCCAGCAGCCAACGGCGTAGTTGGGCCCACGATAGCCCCTACGAGCAGTACTTC
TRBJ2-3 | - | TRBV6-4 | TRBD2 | CASSSSGGAWNTQYF | TGTGCCAGCAGTTCTAGCGGGGGGGCCTGGAATACGCAGTATTTT
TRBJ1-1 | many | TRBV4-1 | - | CASSQDRGRFEAFF | TGCGCCAGCAGCCAAGATCGGGGCCGATTTGAAGCTTTCTTT
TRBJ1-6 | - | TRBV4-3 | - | CASSQDLTRGNSPLHF | TGCGCCAGCAGCCAAGATCTTACGAGGGGGAATTCACCCCTCCACTTT
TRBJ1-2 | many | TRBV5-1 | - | CTSSLPGDGYTF | TGCACCAGCAGCTTGCCAGGAGATGGCTACACCTTC
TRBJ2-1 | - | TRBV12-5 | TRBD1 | CAGGLAQGATSYNEQFF | TGTGCTGGTGGTTTGGCACAGGGGGCTACTTCCTACAATGAGCAGTTCTTC
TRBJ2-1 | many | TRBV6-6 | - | CASLVGGGNEQFF | TGTGCCAGCCTCGTCGGGGGTGGGAATGAGCAGTTCTTC
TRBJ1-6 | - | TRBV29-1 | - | CSVNPPGRGGHSPLHF | TGCAGCGTTAACCCGCCGGGTAGGGGAGGTCATTCACCCCTCCACTTT
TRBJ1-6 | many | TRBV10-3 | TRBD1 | CAISLQGAGSPLHF | TGTGCCATCAGTCTACAGGGGGCTGGTTCACCCCTCCACTTT
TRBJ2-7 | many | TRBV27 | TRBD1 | CASIHDRGTGGHEQYF | TGTGCCAGCATCCACGACCGTGGGACAGGGGGTCACGAGCAGTACTTC
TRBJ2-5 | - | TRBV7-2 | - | CASHQIRTRKGEQYF | TGTGCCAGTCATCAGATCCGGACTCGTAAGGGTGAGCAGTACTTC
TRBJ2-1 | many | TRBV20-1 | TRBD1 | CSARDRESSSGGQFF | TGCAGTGCTAGGGACAGGGAATCTTCGTCCGGTGGGCAGTTCTTC
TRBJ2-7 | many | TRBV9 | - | CASSTTDSYEQYF | TGTGCCAGCAGCACAACGGATTCCTACGAGCAGTACTTC
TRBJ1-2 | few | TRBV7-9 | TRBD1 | CASSFSGTEKYYGYTF | TGTGCCAGCAGCTTCTCCGGGACAGAGAAATACTATGGCTACACCTTC
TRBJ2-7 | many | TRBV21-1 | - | CASSKARQGDYEQYF | TGTGCCAGCAGCAAAGCGCGACAGGGGGACTACGAGCAGTACTTC
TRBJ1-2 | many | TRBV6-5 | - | CASYDSLDGYTF | TGTGCCAGCTATGACAGTCTTGATGGCTACACCTTC
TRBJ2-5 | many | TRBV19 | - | CASRGQETQYF | TGCGCCAGCAGGGGTCAAGAGACCCAGTACTTC
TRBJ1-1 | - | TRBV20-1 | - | CSARDRTGLTEAFF | TGCAGTGCTAGAGACCGAACAGGGCTCACTGAAGCTTTCTTT